This T cell receptor beta chain was retrieved from a study of metastatic and nonmetastatic thyroid tumors. Germline V CDR1 and CDR2: SNHLY, FYNNEI. Trimming took 5 bases from V and 2 from J, leaving 26 bases between them. The CDR3 totals 19 residues. Thyroid surgery had not been preceded by any treatment in any patient. TCRdb re-called clones from the PCR reads using MiXCR. The profile covers 45,000 to 55,000 clones, with about 25% appearing a single time and more than 3% taken by the ten largest. Specimen: blood. The TCR was taken from a male donor with papillary thyroid cancer or a benign thyroid nodule (not recorded which). Some clones in this sample may be carry-over from other donors' samples. This rearrangement joins TRBV2 to TRBJ2-3, with a possible D match to TRBD1 (5 bases). The CDR3 region has the DNA TGTGCCAGCAGTCCCCTAGGATCCCCACAGGCCACCAACACAGATACGCAGTATTTT. It is translated as CASSPLGSPQATNTDTQYF.